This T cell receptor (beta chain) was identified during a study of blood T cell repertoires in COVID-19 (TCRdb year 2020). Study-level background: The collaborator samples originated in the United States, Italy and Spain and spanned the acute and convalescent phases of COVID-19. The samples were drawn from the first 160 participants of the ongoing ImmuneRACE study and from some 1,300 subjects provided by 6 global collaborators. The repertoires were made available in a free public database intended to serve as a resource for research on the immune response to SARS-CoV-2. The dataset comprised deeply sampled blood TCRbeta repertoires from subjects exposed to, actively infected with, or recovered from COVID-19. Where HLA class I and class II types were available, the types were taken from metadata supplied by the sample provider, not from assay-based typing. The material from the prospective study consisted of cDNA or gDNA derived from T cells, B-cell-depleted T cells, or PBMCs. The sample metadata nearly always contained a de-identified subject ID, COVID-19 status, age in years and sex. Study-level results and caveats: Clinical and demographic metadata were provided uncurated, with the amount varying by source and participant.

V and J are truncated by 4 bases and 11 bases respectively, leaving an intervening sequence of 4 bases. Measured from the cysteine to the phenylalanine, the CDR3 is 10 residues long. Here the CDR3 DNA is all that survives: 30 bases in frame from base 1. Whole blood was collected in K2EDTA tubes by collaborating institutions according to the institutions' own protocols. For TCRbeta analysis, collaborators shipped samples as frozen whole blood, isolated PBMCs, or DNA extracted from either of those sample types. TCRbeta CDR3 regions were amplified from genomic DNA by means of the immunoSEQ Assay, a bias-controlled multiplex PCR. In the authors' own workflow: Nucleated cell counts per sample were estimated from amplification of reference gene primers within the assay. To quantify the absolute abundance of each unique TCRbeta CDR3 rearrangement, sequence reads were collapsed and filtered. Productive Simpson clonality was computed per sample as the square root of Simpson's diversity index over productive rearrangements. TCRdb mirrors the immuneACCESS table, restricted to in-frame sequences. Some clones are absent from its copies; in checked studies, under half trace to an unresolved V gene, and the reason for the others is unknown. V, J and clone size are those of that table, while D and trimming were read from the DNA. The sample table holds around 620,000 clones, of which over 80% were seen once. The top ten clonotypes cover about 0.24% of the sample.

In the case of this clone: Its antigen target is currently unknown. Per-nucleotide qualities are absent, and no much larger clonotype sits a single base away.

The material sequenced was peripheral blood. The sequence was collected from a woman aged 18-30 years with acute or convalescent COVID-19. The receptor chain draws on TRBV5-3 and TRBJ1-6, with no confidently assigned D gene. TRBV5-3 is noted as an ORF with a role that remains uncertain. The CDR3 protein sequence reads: CARSPTPLHF. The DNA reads TGTGCCAGAAGCCCCACACCCCTCCACTTT.